This TCR beta chain was documented in a study of chemoradiotherapy in HPV16-positive cancers (dated 2022 in TCRdb). At the level of the whole study: Candidate HPV-specific T-cell clones and common TCR motifs were defined by functional T-cell assays performed on cells from a couple of HPV16-positive patients. The study set out to ask whether T-cell immunity against the HPV oncoproteins E6 and E7 changes over the course of chemoradiotherapy and whether that immunity affects survival. TCR repertoires from some 89 patients with HPV-related cancers were then used to track the candidate HPV-specific TCRs and motifs.

What the work shows at the level of the full study, not this receptor alone: Improved recurrence-free survival in HPV16-positive patients was associated with expansion of HPV-responsive T cells during chemoradiotherapy. Expansion of candidate HPV-specific clones and E7-related TCR motifs was observed in the tumor microenvironment during treatment, whereas no such expansion was observed for non-HPV-specific T cells. The functional definition of HPV-specific T cells was derived from only two HPV16-positive patients, and the survival association was reported for HPV16-positive patients.

The germline V gene specifies MNHEY as CDR1 and SVGAGI as CDR2. Trimming at the junction amounts to 6 bases on V and 7 bases on J, and the germline ends lie 12 bases apart. The CDR3 runs 13 amino acids, cysteine and phenylalanine included. Only CDR3 DNA is held: 39 bases, read in frame from base 1. Repertoires were sampled repeatedly over the course of chemoradiotherapy so that clonal expansion in the tumor microenvironment could be followed. Libraries came from the immunoSEQ multiplex PCR assay. TCRdb carries this immuneACCESS record with in-frame sequences only. Its versions omit some clonotypes, under half of them owing to an unresolved V gene in the studies checked, with the rest unexplained. For this sample there are approximately 3,000 clones; around 87% appear just once. The leading ten clones occupy roughly 9.8% of the sample. This clone was found a few times. This receptor's antigen is unknown. Per-base qualities were not stored, and no clone one base away is much larger.

Sequencing was performed on tumor tissue, taken from a patient who underwent chemoradiotherapy. This chain joins TRBV6-5 to TRBJ2-2; the D segment cannot be called with confidence. This TCR was recovered from a human donor with HPV-associated anogenital cancer. The DNA sequence reads TGTGCCAGCAGCTACATCGTACGCGGGGAGCTGTTTTTT. It codes for CASSYIVRGELFF.